This T cell receptor (beta chain) was sequenced during a study of neurological immune-mediated disorders. Time point of the sample: longitudinal time-point 1 (baseline). The cDNA was synthesized by means of template-switch 5'RACE, which was carried out with 10-nucleotide random UMIs. TCRdb processed the 5' RACE reads anew with MiXCR; each CDR3 protein has one entry. The profile covers around 71,000 distinct CDR3 sequences, with approximately 13% appearing a single time and 4.6% taken by the ten largest. Study-wide findings and caveats: Multiple sclerosis was found to have the least TCR clonal expansion, below healthy controls, and HTLV-1-associated myelopathy the most.

CDR3 size: 14 residues. Germline V gene lookup returns CDR1 SGHRS and CDR2 YFSETQ. Details on this clonotype: Its antigen is still unknown. The junction departs from the called germline gene at one end, perhaps through a read error.

The chain links TRBV5-1 to TRBJ2-5, with D perhaps given as TRBD1 or TRBD2 (6 bases each). This receptor was identified in a female donor with HTLV-1-associated myelopathy (HAM/TSP). Material for sequencing was PBMCs. The CDR3 is CSSSLRGDGETQYF. The CDR3 region has the DNA TGCTCCAGCAGCTTAAGGGGGGATGGAGAGACCCAGTACTTC.